This T cell receptor (beta chain) comes out of a study of response to subunit inactivated influenza vaccine listed by TCRdb under 2018. In terms of the full investigation: Deep quantitative T cell receptor repertoire profiling was used in the study to track responses to a trivalent subunit inactivated influenza vaccine. General conclusions and limits of the study: The authors proposed that each seasonal influenza vaccination may bring in only a limited number of new T cells.

The library was obtained by RT-PCR. The instrument given in TCRdb is Illumina HiSeq 2500. TCRdb trimmed public reads at Q25 via fastp, called clones via MiXCR and kept in-frame beta chains. Rows merge per CDR3 protein into single entries with the most common DNA and genes. The sample table shows approximately 500,000 distinct CDR3 sequences, and about an eighth are seen once. The ten largest account for around 13% of the sample. According to the study, the label for this sample's time point signals: around 47 days after influenza vaccine administration. In the germline V gene (reference sequence), CDR1 corresponds to DFQATT and CDR2 to SNEGSKA. V is cut by 6 bases and J by 2 bases, and the space between the germline ends is 13 bases. Spanning cysteine to phenylalanine, the CDR3 consists of 13 amino acids. The entry retains the CDR3 DNA only, 39 bases that are in frame from base 1. In regard to this clonotype: The clone's antigen remains unknown. Within one base of it there is no much larger clone, and no base qualities were kept.

The rearranged segments are TRBV20-1 and TRBJ1-2; no D gene is confidently identified. This clonotype was obtained from a man aged 45-60 years who received an inactivated influenza vaccine. Donor details come from another sample of the same person, matched by shared clones. The sequenced sample was PBMCs from blood, obtained roughly 45 days after vaccination. CDR3 reads: CSARSTLNYGYTF. The DNA reads TGCAGTGCCAGATCGACGCTAAACTATGGCTACACCTTC.